This T cell receptor beta chain was sequenced during a study of CXCR3-negative and CXCR3-positive naive CD8 T cells. Via 5' RACE with UMI labels, TRB cDNA libraries were prepared. Reanalyzing the 5' RACE reads, TCRdb keeps one entry per CDR3 protein, without DNA. The table counts about 43,000 distinct CDR3 sequences; around a tenth lies in the top ten. Germline V gene sequence: CDR1 SQVTM, CDR2 ANQGSEA. This CDR3 contains 11 residues. The source material was memory CD8+ T cells from blood. The receptor was isolated from a human donor in good health. Some clones in this sample may be carry-over from other donors' samples. The chain links TRBV29-1 to TRBJ2-7. The CDR3 loop is CSVWLGREQYF.